The clone carrying this T cell receptor (beta chain) has at least ten counts. Its specificity is unknown. The data belong to a study of neurological immune-mediated disorders. Each TCR transcript was tagged with a 10-nucleotide random UMI during 5'RACE. TCRdb reanalysed the 5' RACE reads using MiXCR and keeps one entry per CDR3 protein. The sample contains 40,000 to 50,000 distinct CDR3 sequences, 10% to 13% of which appear only once. Germline V CDR1 and CDR2: SGHKS, YYEKEE (reference sequence). The ends were cut back, 4 bases at V and 5 bases at J, with 24 bases in the middle. The CDR3 length is 17 residues. The study, taken as a whole, reports: TCR clonal expansion peaked in HTLV-1-associated myelopathy patients and was lowest in multiple sclerosis patients.

The TCR sequence derives from a woman aged 40-49 years with HTLV-1-associated myelopathy (HAM/TSP). The V call is TRBV5-5, the J call TRBJ2-5; D possibly matches TRBD1 or TRBD2 (7 bases each). What was sequenced was PBMCs. The CDR3 reads CASSPGGRGRLAETQYF. DNA of the CDR3: TGTGCCAGCAGCCCCGGGGGGAGGGGGCGACTAGCTGAGACCCAGTACTTC.